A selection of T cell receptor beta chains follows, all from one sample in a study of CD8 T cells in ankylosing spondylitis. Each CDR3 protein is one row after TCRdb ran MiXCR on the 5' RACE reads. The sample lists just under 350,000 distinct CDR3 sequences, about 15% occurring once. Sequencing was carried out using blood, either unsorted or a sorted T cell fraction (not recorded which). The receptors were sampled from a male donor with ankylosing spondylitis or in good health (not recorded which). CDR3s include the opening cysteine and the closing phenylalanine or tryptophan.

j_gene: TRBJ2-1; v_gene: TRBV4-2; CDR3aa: CASSQTHFGNEQFF
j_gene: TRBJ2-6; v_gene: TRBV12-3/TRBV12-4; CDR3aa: CASSLSGANVLTF
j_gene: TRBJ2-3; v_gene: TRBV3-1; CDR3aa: CASSQGTPSPGDTQYF
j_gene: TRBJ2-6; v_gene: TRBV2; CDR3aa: CACSFSLSVHSGANVLTF
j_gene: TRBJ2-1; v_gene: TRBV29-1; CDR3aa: CSAGLAGIFYNEQFF
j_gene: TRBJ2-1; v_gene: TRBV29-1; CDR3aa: CSFREGPYEQFF
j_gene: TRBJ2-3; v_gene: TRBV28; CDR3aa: CASSLLGSVQSTDTQYF
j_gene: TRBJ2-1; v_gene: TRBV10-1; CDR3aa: CASRPKRLAGVNEQFF
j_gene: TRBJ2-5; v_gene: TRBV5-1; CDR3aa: CASSPLTVLETQYF
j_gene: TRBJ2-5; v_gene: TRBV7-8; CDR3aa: CASSLASGHVHF
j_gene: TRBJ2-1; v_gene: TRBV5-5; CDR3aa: CASSLVGSRSSSYNEQFF
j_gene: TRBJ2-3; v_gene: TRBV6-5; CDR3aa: CASSYSGLAGGPNTQYF
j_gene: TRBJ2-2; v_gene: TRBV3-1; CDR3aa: CASSLLYQDGELFF
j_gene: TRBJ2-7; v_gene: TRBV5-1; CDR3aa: CASSGERVRSRDEQYF
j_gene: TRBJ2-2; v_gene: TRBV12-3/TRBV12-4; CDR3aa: CASSIPTGRPGELFF
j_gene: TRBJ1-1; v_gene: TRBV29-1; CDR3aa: CSVGPLEGTGEAFF
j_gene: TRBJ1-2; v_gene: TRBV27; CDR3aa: CASRVSTGPQDTF
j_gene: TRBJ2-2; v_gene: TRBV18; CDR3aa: CASSPSLNTGELFF
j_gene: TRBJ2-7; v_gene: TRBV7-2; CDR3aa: CASSLISSGGAGEQYF
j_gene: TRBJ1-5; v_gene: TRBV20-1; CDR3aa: CSAYRGGNQPQHF
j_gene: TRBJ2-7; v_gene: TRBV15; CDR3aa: CATSRAKLVSYEQYF
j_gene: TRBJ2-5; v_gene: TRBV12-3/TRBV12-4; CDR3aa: CASSRGRKETQYF
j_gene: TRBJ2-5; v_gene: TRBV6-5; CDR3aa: CASSYSASTETQYF
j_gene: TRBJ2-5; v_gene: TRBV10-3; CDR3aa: CAIRPGTNQETQYF
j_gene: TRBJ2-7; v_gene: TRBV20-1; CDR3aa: CSARDFSQGYSYEQYF
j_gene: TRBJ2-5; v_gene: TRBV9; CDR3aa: CASSALGSTETQYF
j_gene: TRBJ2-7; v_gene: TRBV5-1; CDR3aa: CASSLGPGEQYF
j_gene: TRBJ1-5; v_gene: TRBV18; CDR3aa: CASSLTGANQPQHF
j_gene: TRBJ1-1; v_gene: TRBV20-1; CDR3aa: CSAREFGPEAFF
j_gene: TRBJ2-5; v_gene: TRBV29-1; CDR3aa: CSVEQGSETQYF
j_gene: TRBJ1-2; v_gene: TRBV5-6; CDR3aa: CASSTNSYGYTF
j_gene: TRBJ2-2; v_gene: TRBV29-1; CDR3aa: CSVGLRSFPGELFF
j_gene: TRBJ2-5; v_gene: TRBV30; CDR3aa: CAWEAGETQYF
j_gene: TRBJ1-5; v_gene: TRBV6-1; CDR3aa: CASDGQAYSNQPQHF
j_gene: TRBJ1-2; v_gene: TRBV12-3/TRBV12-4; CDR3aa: CASSLARPAPIGYTF
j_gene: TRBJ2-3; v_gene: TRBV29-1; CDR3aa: CSLGTITDTQYF
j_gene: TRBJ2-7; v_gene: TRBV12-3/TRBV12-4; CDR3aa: CASSLKGSYEQYF
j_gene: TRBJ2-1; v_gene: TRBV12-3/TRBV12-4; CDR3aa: CASSGGAISYNEQFF